Each of the 26 T cell receptor beta chains below was sequenced from the same sample in a study of T cell repertoires in cytomegalovirus infection. TCRdb called the reads again in MiXCR, with one record for every CDR3 protein. Among around 350,000 distinct CDR3 sequences listed, roughly 18% were seen once. Material: PBMCs. These receptors came from a human donor in good health (CMV status not recorded). Some clones in this sample may be carry-over from other donors' samples.

This clonotype has just a few counts. The chain joins TRBV6-2 or TRBV6-3 to TRBJ2-1, with 9 nucleotides matching TRBD1. From germline, CDR1 is MNHEY and CDR2 SVGEGT. V trimming: 8 bases; J trimming: 4 bases; junction bases outside the gene matches: 12. The CDR3 runs 16 residues. The CDR3 DNA reads TGTGCCAGCCAATGGGACAGGGAAACCCTTTACAATGAGCAGTTCTTC. Translated, it gives CASQWDRETLYNEQFF.

This clonotype was detected ten times or more. The chain recombines TRBV7-2 with TRBJ2-1; D unresolved. CDR1 is SGHTA, CDR2 FQGNSA, per germline. This CDR3 spans 15 amino acids. The V end was cut by 5 bases, the J end by 0 bases, with 11 bases between. The CDR3 reads CASSSQPPSYNEQFF. The DNA for the CDR3 is TGTGCCAGCAGCAGTCAACCCCCCTCCTACAATGAGCAGTTCTTC.

The chain recombines TRBV20-1 with TRBJ2-1, with 11 bases fitting TRBD2. The CDR3 is made up of 15 amino acids. V lost 3 bases, J lost 3 bases, and 4 bases stayed unmatched. Germline CDR1 is DFQATT and CDR2 is SNEGSKA (reference sequence). The CDR3 DNA is TGCAGTGCTAGTCTACTAGCGGGGGTCTACAATGAGCAGTTCTTC. Encoded protein: CSASLLAGVYNEQFF.

The chain is built from TRBV2 and TRBJ2-7; D is unclear. This CDR3 has 13 residues. Per germline, CDR1 SNHLY and CDR2 FYNNEI. The V and J ends lost 5 bases and 3 bases respectively, with 11 bases between them. The CDR3 protein is CASSSVLVYEQYF. The CDR3 region has the DNA TGTGCCAGCAGTAGCGTATTGGTCTACGAGCAGTACTTC.

This clonotype was counted many times. The chain couples TRBV12-3 or TRBV12-4 to TRBJ1-2; no reliable D call. This CDR3 has 15 residues. Between the trimmed V and J ends, which lost 3 bases and 1 base, there was a span of 12 bases. The CDR3 sequence: CASSFMGSGNYGYTF. The DNA of the CDR3 is TGTGCCAGCAGTTTTATGGGCAGCGGTAACTATGGCTACACCTTC.

V usage is TRBV2 and J usage is TRBJ1-5; tentative D call: TRBD1 (6 bases). Germline V gives CDR1 SNHLY, CDR2 FYNNEI. The CDR3 totals 14 residues. Trimming left V 7 bases short and J 4 bases short, with 14 bases between. CDR3 bases: TGTGCCAGCATGGGGAACAGGGATAATCAGCCCCAGCATTTT. The encoded protein is CASMGNRDNQPQHF.

Ten or more counts support this clonotype. The chain carries TRBV7-2 and TRBJ2-5; D is tentatively TRBD1 or TRBD2 (6 bases each). V was pared by 1 base and J by 5 bases, with 14 bases between. CDR3 length: 15 residues. Germline-derived CDR1 and CDR2 are SGHTA and FQGNSA. CDR3 nucleotides: TGTGCCAGCAGCTTAGATGGGGGGACACTTGAGACCCAGTACTTC. Its translation: CASSLDGGTLETQYF.

The V gene is TRBV19, the J gene TRBJ1-2; 7 bases agree with TRBD1. Germline values: CDR1 LNHDA, CDR2 SQIVND (reference sequence). With 6 bases clipped from V and 7 bases from J, the junction kept 8 bases outside the gene matches. The CDR3 is made up of 13 amino acids. CDR3 DNA: TGTGCCAGTAGCAGAGGGACAGCGCGTGGCTACACCTTC. Translated: CASSRGTARGYTF.

Worth noting for this clonotype: A read error may be the cause here, since a much bigger clone is one base away. The V gene is TRBV19, the J gene TRBJ1-6; no reliable D call. The CDR3 loop spans 14 amino acids. The germline V and J ends were trimmed by 7 bases and 10 bases, with 17 bases remaining between them. Germline V lookup: CDR1 LNHDA, CDR2 SQIVND (reference sequence). CDR3 in DNA: TGTGCCAGTAAGCGCCAGATACAGAAATCACCCCTCCACTTT. Its translation: CASKRQIQKSPLHF.

This rearrangement joins TRBV12-3 or TRBV12-4 to TRBJ2-2; no clear D. The CDR3 has 14 residues. V dropped 3 bases and J dropped 3 bases, with 8 bases sitting between them. In DNA form, the CDR3 reads TGTGCCAGCAGTTTGCGTCAGGACACCGGGGAGCTGTTTTTT. Its protein is CASSLRQDTGELFF.

This clonotype came up a few times. The CDR3: CATRGDTLPPHEQFF. In DNA, the CDR3 is TGTGCCACCAGGGGGGACACACTTCCCCCCCATGAGCAGTTCTTC. This chain uses TRBV15 with TRBJ2-1; D possibly corresponds to TRBD1 (6 bases). V lost 6 bases to trimming and J lost 8 bases, with 20 bases between them. Germline CDR1 reads LNHNV; CDR2 reads YYDKDF (reference sequence). The CDR3 spans 15 residues.

In its sample, this clonotype was seen many times. The chain uses TRBV7-2 and TRBJ2-7, with D possibly being TRBD1 (6 bases). V was pared by 1 base and J by 2 bases, with 12 bases between. The CDR3 is made up of 15 amino acids. The germline V gene encodes CDR1 SGHTA and CDR2 FQGNSA. The CDR3: CASSLDRAPTYEQYF. DNA for the CDR3: TGTGCCAGCAGCTTAGACAGGGCCCCAACCTACGAGCAGTACTTC.

The V gene is TRBV12-3 or TRBV12-4, the J gene TRBJ2-5; TRBD1 matches 10 bases. The length of the CDR3 is 16 residues. The J segment lost 5 bases and the V segment lost 5 bases, leaving 11 bases of the junction unmatched. CDR3 amino acids: CASSQGTGAWGETQYF. The CDR3 nucleotides read TGTGCCAGCAGTCAGGGGACAGGGGCGTGGGGGGAGACCCAGTACTTC.

The chain is built from TRBV5-1 and TRBJ1-2; 10 nucleotides align to TRBD1. V lost 0 bases and J lost 3; bases outside the gene matches: 2. Looked up from germline, CDR1 is SGHRS and CDR2 is YFSETQ. The CDR3 has 15 amino acids. The CDR3 DNA reads as TGCGCCAGCAGCTTGGCCGGGACAGGGGACTATGGCTACACCTTC. Protein sequence: CASSLAGTGDYGYTF. The full variable domain, in which reference TRBV5-1 and TRBJ1-2 provide the parts outside the CDR3, is KAGVTQTPRYLIKTRGQQVTLSCSPISGHRSVSWYQQTPGQGLQFLFEYFSETQRNKGNFPGRFSGRQFSNSRSEMNVSTLELGDSALYLCASSLAGTGDYGYTFGSGTRLTVV.

The table lists this clonotype with many counts. This rearrangement joins TRBV12-3 or TRBV12-4 to TRBJ1-5; D is possibly TRBD1 (5 bases). The CDR3 consists of 13 residues. V dropped 6 bases and J dropped 4 bases, with 10 bases sitting between them. The CDR3 DNA sequence: TGTGCCAGCAGGGTCGGGGGGAATCAGCCCCAGCATTTT. Translating gives CASRVGGNQPQHF.

This clonotype has a count of ten or more. The rearrangement uses TRBV7-2 and TRBJ2-1, with D unresolved. There are 14 residues in the CDR3. V lost 2 bases and J 10 bases, leaving 15 bases between the germline ends. Germline loops: CDR1 SGHTA, CDR2 FQGNSA. The CDR3 DNA follows: TGTGCCAGCAGCTTAATGGCTCCTATAGGGGAGCAGTTCTTC. Residues: CASSLMAPIGEQFF.

The chain uses TRBV18 and TRBJ2-1, with 8 bases lining up with TRBD2. V shed 8 bases and J 8 bases; nucleotides not matched to a gene: 8. The CDR3 is 13 amino acids. Germline V gives CDR1 KGHSH, CDR2 LQKENI. CDR3 in DNA: TGTGCCAGCGCCGGAGCGGGGGCGGATGAGCAGTTCTTC. Encoded protein: CASAGAGADEQFF.

This chain uses TRBV5-5 with TRBJ2-7; maybe TRBD2 (6 bases). The V gene lost 0 bases and the J gene lost 3 bases, with 13 bases spanning the gap. The germline V gene has CDR1 SGHKS and CDR2 YYEKEE (reference sequence). The CDR3 contains 15 residues. This CDR3 is CASSLGLDYLYEQYF. CDR3 DNA sequence: TGTGCCAGCAGCTTGGGACTAGATTACCTCTACGAGCAGTACTTC. The full variable domain, completed using reference TRBV5-5 and TRBJ2-7, is DAGVTQSPTHLIKTRGQQVTLRCSPISGHKSVSWYQQVLGQGPQFIFQYYEKEERGRGNFPDRFSARQFPNYSSELNVNALLLGDSALYLCASSLGLDYLYEQYFGPGTRLTVT.

As to this clonotype: A much larger clone sits a single nucleotide away, making a read error possible. The CDR3 DNA is TGTGCCAGCAGCTTGATCCGAGGGACGGATACGCAGTATTTT. Its translation is CASSLIRGTDTQYF. J is TRBJ2-3 and V is TRBV7-9, with D perhaps given as TRBD1 or TRBD2 (5 bases each). This CDR3 is 14 amino acids long. With 3 bases removed from V and 6 bases from J, the gap between germline ends came to 13 bases. Germline V CDR1 and CDR2: SEHNR, FQNEAQ (reference sequence).

This clonotype turned up a few times. The chain combines TRBV4-1 with TRBJ2-2; 15 nucleotides agree with TRBD2. From germline, CDR1 is MGHRA and CDR2 YSYEKL. V gave up 4 bases and J gave up 4 bases; unmatched junction bases: 10. This CDR3 is 19 amino acids long. The CDR3 nucleotides read TGCGCCAGCAGCCCCAAAGGACTAGCGGGGGGGCGGGCCACCGGGGAGCTGTTTTTT. Its translation: CASSPKGLAGGRATGELFF.

Comments on this clonotype: This may be a read error, as it is one base from a much larger clone. The chain is built from TRBV7-2 and TRBJ1-2; the D is unclear. This CDR3 is 14 amino acids long. Germline V gene lookup returns CDR1 SGHTA and CDR2 FQGNSA. Between the trimmed V and J ends, which lost 0 bases and 4 bases, there was a span of 9 bases. The CDR3, as DNA: TGTGCCAGCAGCTTAGCGGACCAAGTCTATGGCTACACCTTC. Its translation is CASSLADQVYGYTF.

The chain links TRBV7-7 to TRBJ2-2; D is perhaps TRBD2 (7 bases). The CDR3 has 14 amino acids. Germline lookup yields CDR1 SSHAT and CDR2 FNYEAQ (reference sequence). V was shortened by 5 bases and J by 7 bases, with 14 bases between the two germline ends. CDR3 coding DNA: TGTGCCAGCAGCCAAGGGGGGGAGATCGGGGAGCTGTTTTTT. This translates into CASSQGGEIGELFF.

This clonotype was recorded at least ten times. CDR3 sequence reads: CASSPRLEDTQYF. Here the CDR3 DNA reads TGTGCCAGCAGTCCCCGATTAGAAGATACGCAGTATTTT. The chain couples TRBV7-2 to TRBJ2-3; no reliable D call. The CDR3 runs 13 residues. Germline lookup yields CDR1 SGHTA and CDR2 FQGNSA. V was shortened by 6 bases and J by 5 bases, with 12 bases between the two germline ends.

In its sample, this clonotype was seen many times. The chain uses TRBV5-1 and TRBJ1-1; TRBD1 might be the D (6 bases). V was cut by 6 bases and J by 11 bases, with 23 bases left in between. The CDR3 extends over 14 amino acids. Germline V gene sequence: CDR1 SGHRS, CDR2 YFSETQ. This CDR3 reads CASNKGESTRFAFF. DNA for the CDR3: TGCGCCAGCAACAAGGGGGAATCCACCCGATTCGCTTTCTTT.

This clonotype was counted ten times or more. The J gene is TRBJ2-1, the V gene TRBV12-3 or TRBV12-4; 9 bases line up with TRBD1. CDR3 length: 15 residues. Trimming removed 5 bases from V and 4 bases from J; junction bases left unmatched: 6. The CDR3 nucleotides are TGTGCCAGCAGTACCCGGGACAGGGTATACAATGAGCAGTTCTTC. Its translation is CASSTRDRVYNEQFF.

The chain is built from TRBV5-1 and TRBJ1-6; D gene ambiguous. V was shortened by 0 bases and J by 7 bases, with 5 bases between the two germline ends. Germline V lookup: CDR1 SGHRS, CDR2 YFSETQ. There are 13 residues in the CDR3. DNA of the CDR3: TGCGCCAGCAGCTTGGACCTGAATTCACCCCTCCACTTT. Translating gives CASSLDLNSPLHF. Full variable domain (missing parts from reference TRBV5-1 and TRBJ1-6): KAGVTQTPRYLIKTRGQQVTLSCSPISGHRSVSWYQQTPGQGLQFLFEYFSETQRNKGNFPGRFSGRQFSNSRSEMNVSTLELGDSALYLCASSLDLNSPLHFGNGTRLTVT.